The 15 T cell receptor beta chains below were found in one sample sequenced in a study of CD8+CD57+ T cells in acquired aplastic anemia (dated by TCRdb to the late 2010s). Instrument on record: Illumina HiSeq 2000. Genomic DNA served as template for TCR beta VDJ combination and CDR3 sequence profiling. TCRdb ran its own pipeline on the public reads, namely fastp trimming at Q25 and MiXCR clone calling, and kept in-frame beta chains. Each CDR3 protein gets just one entry, which takes the most common genes and DNA from the rows behind it. The sample table shows 150,000 to 200,000 distinct CDR3 sequences, and approximately 50% are seen once. The top ten hold around 9.7% of the sample. Flow cytometry had shown CD8+CD57+ cell expansion in the patients selected for sequencing. The sample comprised sorted CD4+, CD8+, or CD8+CD57+ T cells (not recorded which) from PBMCs. Receptors were obtained from a human donor with aplastic anemia.

This clonotype appeared many times. This chain uses TRBV10-3 with TRBJ1-2; D perhaps matches TRBD1 (5 bases). Per the germline V gene, CDR1 is ENHRY and CDR2 is SYGVKD. V lost 7 bases to trimming and J lost 5 bases, with 17 bases between them. The CDR3 contains 14 residues. CDR3: CAITKSWDLYGYTF. In DNA form, the CDR3 reads TGTGCCATCACCAAGAGTTGGGACTTGTATGGCTACACCTTC.

The rearrangement joins TRBV20-1 to TRBJ2-7; the D gene is possibly TRBD2 (5 bases). Germline CDR1 is DFQATT and CDR2 is SNEGSKA (reference sequence). CDR3 length equals 14 residues. V was shortened by 6 bases and J by 1 base, with 16 bases between the two germline ends. The DNA of the CDR3 is TGCAGTGCCAGCTCACCAGGACTGTCCTACGAGCAGTACTTC. Its translation: CSASSPGLSYEQYF.

The chain couples TRBV20-1 to TRBJ1-4; D perhaps matches TRBD1 (5 bases). Trimming removed 3 bases at V and 1 base at J, with 6 bases between. From germline, CDR1 is DFQATT and CDR2 SNEGSKA (reference sequence). The CDR3 length is 13 residues. The CDR3, as DNA: TGCAGTGCTAGTGGGGGAACTAATGAAAAACTGTTTTTT. Translated: CSASGGTNEKLFF.

This clonotype was observed a few times. The V gene is TRBV11-2, the J gene TRBJ2-1, with TRBD2 matching over 7 bases. The V segment lost 3 bases and the J segment 7 bases; nucleotides outside the gene matches: 12. CDR1 and CDR2 (germline): SGHAT, FQNNGV. The CDR3 has 16 amino acids. DNA of the CDR3: TGTGCCAGCAGCTTGGGGGGGACTACCACTAAGAATGAGCAGTTCTTC. Its protein is CASSLGGTTTKNEQFF.

The chain couples TRBV24-1 to TRBJ2-3, with D possibly being TRBD1 or TRBD2 (5 bases each). The V end was cut by 5 bases, the J end by 6 bases, with 11 bases between. Germline V gene data show CDR1 as KGHDR and CDR2 as SFDVKD. This CDR3 spans 13 amino acids. The CDR3 loop reads CATSAAGTDTQYF. The CDR3 DNA reads as TGTGCCACCAGTGCGGCAGGGACGGATACGCAGTATTTT.

The rearrangement uses TRBV5-1 and TRBJ2-7; D is perhaps TRBD2 (6 bases). Trimming pared 0 bases from V and 6 bases from J, leaving 16 bases between. There are 15 residues in the CDR3. Germline CDR1 is SGHRS and CDR2 is YFSETQ. CDR3 region: CASSLAGGSLGEQYF. The DNA for the CDR3 is TGCGCCAGCAGCTTGGCCGGGGGTTCGTTGGGCGAGCAGTACTTC.

J is TRBJ2-3 and V is TRBV7-2; D ambiguous. Trimming cost V 5 bases and J 7 bases, with 10 bases left between them. The germline gives CDR1 SGHTA, CDR2 FQGNSA. The CDR3 contains 12 residues. DNA for the CDR3: TGTGCCAGCAGCCCTACCTCTCATACGCAGTATTTT. It translates to CASSPTSHTQYF.

This clonotype turned up a few times. The chain combines TRBV10-2 with TRBJ1-1, with D possibly being TRBD1 (6 bases). Germline CDR1 WSHSY, CDR2 SAAADI. The CDR3 length is 14 residues. V dropped 2 bases and J dropped 5 bases, with 12 bases sitting between them. CDR3 bases: TGCGCCAGCAGTGAGACGCGGGGGCGGACTGAAGCTTTCTTT. Protein: CASSETRGRTEAFF.

There are many counts of this clonotype. The V and J genes are TRBV14 and TRBJ1-1, with D possibly matching TRBD1 (5 bases). Trimming took 4 bases from V and 5 from J, leaving 17 bases between them. The CDR3 extends over 15 amino acids. Germline CDR1 reads SGHDN; CDR2 reads FVKESK. CDR3 amino acids: CASSPQGRVGTEAFF. The CDR3 DNA sequence: TGTGCCAGCAGCCCCCAAGGCAGGGTAGGAACTGAAGCTTTCTTT.

This chain uses TRBV7-8 with TRBJ2-3; D is ambiguous. Deletions cut 3 bases from V and 5 bases from J, with 9 bases between. The CDR3 has 13 amino acids. CDR1 SGHVS and CDR2 FQNEAQ come from the germline V gene. The CDR3 region is CASSLLLLDTQYF. CDR3 in DNA: TGTGCCAGCAGCTTGTTACTGCTAGATACGCAGTATTTT.

V and J are TRBV29-1 and TRBJ1-4; D may be TRBD1 (5 bases). Germline assignment: CDR1 SQVTM and CDR2 ANQGSEA. CDR3 size: 12 residues. V was trimmed by 6 bases and J by 8 bases, leaving 13 bases between them. CDR3 sequence (DNA): TGCAGCGTAAGGGGCTTCGGGGAAAAACTGTTTTTT. Protein product: CSVRGFGEKLFF.

The rearrangement uses TRBV24-1 and TRBJ2-1; 9 bases are shared with TRBD2. The germline CDR1 and CDR2 sequences are KGHDR and SFDVKD. V was pared by 4 bases and J by 1 base, with 7 bases of the junction left unmatched. This CDR3 contains 17 residues. The CDR3 here is CATSDVSGSHSYNEQFF. As DNA, the CDR3 is TGTGCCACCAGTGACGTTAGCGGGAGTCATTCCTACAATGAGCAGTTCTTC.

The J gene is TRBJ2-7, the V gene TRBV7-6; 12 bases align to TRBD2. Germline-derived CDR1 and CDR2 are SGHVS and FNYEAQ. This CDR3 spans 19 amino acids. Trimming at V came to 5 bases and at J to 0 bases, leaving 14 bases not matched to a gene. CDR3: CASSLQLAGGRRSSYEQYF. The CDR3 DNA follows: TGTGCCAGCAGCCTCCAACTAGCGGGGGGCCGGAGGAGCTCCTACGAGCAGTACTTC.

The chain is built from TRBV11-2 and TRBJ2-1, with TRBD2 matching 10 bases. With V trimmed by 3 bases and J by 8 bases, 10 bases remained unmatched. Germline values: CDR1 SGHAT, CDR2 FQNNGV. The CDR3 totals 16 residues. This CDR3 is CASSFTSGTGVYEQFF. The CDR3 nucleotides are TGTGCCAGCAGCTTTACTAGCGGGACCGGGGTCTATGAGCAGTTCTTC. Full variable domain (remainder filled in from reference TRBV11-2 and TRBJ2-1): EAGVAQSPRYKIIEKRQSVAFWCNPISGHATLYWYQQILGQGPKLLIQFQNNGVVDDSQLPKDRFSAERLKGVDSTLKIQPAKLEDSAVYLCASSFTSGTGVYEQFFGPGTRLTVL.

This clonotype was seen many times. The rearrangement uses TRBV19 and TRBJ1-1; a possible D gene is TRBD1 (5 bases). Germline V gene sequence: CDR1 LNHDA, CDR2 SQIVND (reference sequence). Trimming removed 6 bases at V and 4 bases at J, with 12 bases between. There are 13 residues in the CDR3. As DNA, the CDR3 is TGTGCCAGTAGCTCAGGGATAGGCACTGAAGCTTTCTTT. This encodes CASSSGIGTEAFF. Full variable domain (missing parts from reference TRBV19 and TRBJ1-1): DGGITQSPKYLFRKEGQNVTLSCEQNLNHDAMYWYRQDPGQGLRLIYYSQIVNDFQKGDIAEGYSVSREKKESFPLTVTSAQKNPTAFYLCASSSGIGTEAFFGQGTRLTVV.